Listed here are 17 T cell receptor beta chains from one sample, sequenced in a study of blood T cell repertoires in COVID-19. The assay was immunoSEQ multiplex PCR, and TCRdb's table has in-frame clones only and misses some. The table includes about 190,000 clones, approximately 78% detected once. The sequencing sample was made of PBMCs or T cells enriched from blood (not recorded which). These receptors all come from a woman in her fifties or sixties who had recovered from COVID-19.

This chain links TRBV13 with TRBJ1-1, with 7 nucleotides matching TRBD1. Looked up from germline, CDR1 is PRHDT and CDR2 is FYEKMQ (reference sequence). This CDR3 has 17 amino acids. J gave up 4 bases and V 5 bases, and 16 bases lay outside the gene matches. The CDR3, as DNA: TGTGCCAGCAGCACCCGACAGGGACTGGCAGGCGGCACTGAAGCTTTCTTT. Translating it yields CASSTRQGLAGGTEAFF.

This clone was recorded a few times. CDR3 nucleotide sequence: TGTGCCAGCAGTGAACTAGCGGGAGGGCCAGATACGCAGTATTTT. Its translation is CASSELAGGPDTQYF. The genes are TRBV6-1 and TRBJ2-3; TRBD2 aligns across 12 bases. Per the germline V gene, CDR1 is MNHNS and CDR2 is SASEGT. The CDR3 has 15 residues. After removal of 2 bases from V and 4 bases from J, the junction contained 1 base not matched to a gene.

The chain has TRBV24-1 and TRBJ1-5; no firm D call. The V gene's germline CDR1 is KGHDR and CDR2 SFDVKD. V dropped 5 bases and J dropped 4 bases, with 8 bases sitting between them. The CDR3 is 13 residues long. This CDR3 reads CATSANRNQPQHF. DNA of the CDR3: TGTGCCACCAGTGCCAATAGAAATCAGCCCCAGCATTTT.

This clone showed up just a few times. The chain combines TRBV3-1 (or the pseudogene TRBV3-2) with TRBJ2-3; D remains ambiguous. Trimming shortened V by 5 bases and J by 4 bases, and 10 bases separated the two germline ends. This CDR3 spans 13 amino acids. Germline V gives CDR1 LGHDT, CDR2 YNNKEL (reference sequence). The CDR3 DNA is TGTGCCAGCAGCTCCTACCCATCAGATACGCAGTATTTT. Its translation is CASSSYPSDTQYF.

This chain joins TRBV2 and TRBJ1-5; D gene uncertain. The CDR3 totals 11 residues. V was cut by 6 bases and J by 2 bases, with 2 bases left in between. CDR1 is SNHLY, CDR2 FYNNEI, per germline. DNA of the CDR3: TGTGCCAGCAGCGGCAATCAGCCCCAGCATTTT. Translating it yields CASSGNQPQHF.

The chain combines TRBV20-1 with TRBJ1-6, with D possibly being TRBD1 (5 bases). The CDR3 is made up of 13 amino acids. Germline CDR1 DFQATT, CDR2 SNEGSKA (reference sequence). Trimming took off 3 bases at V and 8 bases at J, with 11 bases between the two ends. CDR3 sequence (DNA): TGCAGTGCTAGTGTCGGGGGAGATTCACCCCTCCACTTT. This codes for CSASVGGDSPLHF.

The J gene is TRBJ2-1, the V gene TRBV12-2; no check of the table's D call, TRBD2, against the DNA was made. TRBV12-2 counts as a pseudogene. The CDR3 extends over 19 amino acids. The CDR3: CASRLQLGVRGSSYNEQFF. The CDR3 DNA is TGTGCAAGTCGCTTACAATTGGGAGTCCGTGGGAGCTCCTACAATGAGCAGTTCTTC.

This CDR3 reads CASSLRGGSRVATNEKLFF. As DNA, the CDR3 is TGTGCCAGCAGCTTAAGGGGAGGGTCCAGAGTTGCAACTAATGAAAAACTGTTTTTT. J is TRBJ1-4 and V is TRBV7-9, with D perhaps matching TRBD1 (5 bases). V lost 2 bases, J lost 0 bases, and 19 bases lay in between. The CDR3 totals 19 residues. Looked up from germline, CDR1 is SEHNR and CDR2 is FQNEAQ (reference sequence). Filled out from reference TRBV7-9 and TRBJ1-4, the complete variable domain reads DTGVSQNPRHKITKRGQNVTFRCDPISEHNRLYWYRQTLGQGPEFLTYFQNEAQLEKSRLLSDRFSAERPKGSFSTLEIQRTEQGDSAMYLCASSLRGGSRVATNEKLFFGSGTQLSVL.

The chain joins TRBV7-7 to TRBJ2-2; weak D call: TRBD1 (6 bases). The CDR3 covers 15 residues. CDR1 is SSHAT and CDR2 is FNYEAQ in the germline V gene (reference sequence). V lost 1 base to trimming and J lost 6 bases, with 12 bases between them. In DNA form, the CDR3 reads TGTGCCAGCAGCTTAGGTACAGGGAATCCCGGGGAGCTGTTTTTT. Translated: CASSLGTGNPGELFF.

The chain couples TRBV18 to TRBJ1-3, with 7 bases identical to TRBD1. The CDR3 is 15 amino acids. V was clipped by 3 bases and J by 4 bases; unmatched bases: 6. Germline assignment: CDR1 KGHSH and CDR2 LQKENI. CDR3 DNA sequence: TGTGCCAGCTCACCTGGACAGGCAAGGGGAAACACCATATATTTT. Its protein product is CASSPGQARGNTIYF. Complete variable domain (other parts from reference TRBV18 and TRBJ1-3): NAGVMQNPRHLVRRRGQEARLRCSPMKGHSHVYWYRQLPEEGLKFMVYLQKENIIDESGMPKERFSAEFPKEGPSILRIQQVVRGDSAAYFCASSPGQARGNTIYFGEGSWLTVV.

The J gene is TRBJ2-1, the V gene TRBV5-6, with 9 positions matching TRBD1. Germline values: CDR1 SGHDT, CDR2 YYEEEE. J was trimmed by 13 bases and V by 3 bases; bases with no gene match: 5. The CDR3 is 12 residues long. Written as DNA, the CDR3 is TGTGCCAGCAGCTCTTCGACAGGGGGACAGTTCTTC. It is translated as CASSSSTGGQFF.

V and J are TRBV2 and TRBJ2-3; TRBD1 matches at 7 bases. V lost 6 bases to trimming and J lost 7 bases; unmatched junction nucleotides: 1. In germline, CDR1 is SNHLY, CDR2 FYNNEI. This CDR3 has 11 amino acids. The CDR3 is CASRTGNTQYF. The CDR3 bases are TGTGCCAGCAGGACAGGGAATACGCAGTATTTT. Complete variable domain (other parts from reference TRBV2 and TRBJ2-3): EPEVTQTPSHQVTQMGQEVILRCVPISNHLYFYWYRQILGQKVEFLVSFYNNEISEKSEIFDDQFSVERPDGSNFTLKIRSTKLEDSAMYFCASRTGNTQYFGPGTRLTVL.

J is TRBJ1-6 and V is TRBV27; D unresolved. Looked up from germline, CDR1 is MNHEY and CDR2 is SMNVEV (reference sequence). The CDR3 contains 14 residues. The V end was cut by 6 bases, the J end by 8 bases, with 14 bases between. The CDR3 region has the DNA TGTGCCAGCAGGGAAGGACTGACCTATTCACCCCTCCACTTT. Its protein is CASREGLTYSPLHF.

The rearrangement joins TRBV27 to TRBJ2-3; 11 nucleotides line up with TRBD1. The V gene's germline CDR1 is MNHEY and CDR2 SMNVEV (reference sequence). This CDR3 region has 15 residues. The trim removed 7 bases at V and 5 bases at J, leaving 8 bases unmatched. DNA of the CDR3: TGTGCCAGCATAGCCGGACAGGGGGCTATAGATACGCAGTATTTT. Residues: CASIAGQGAIDTQYF.

This chain joins TRBV3-1 (or the pseudogene TRBV3-2) and TRBJ2-7; TRBD2 matches at 12 bases. CDR1 LGHDT and CDR2 YNNKEL come from the germline V gene (reference sequence). The CDR3 is made up of 15 amino acids. Trimming cost V 4 bases and J 7 bases; bases outside gene matches: 8. The CDR3 bases are TGTGCCAGCAGCCGCTACCTAGCGGGAGGGCTTGAGCAGTACTTC. Translated: CASSRYLAGGLEQYF.

The chain uses TRBV27 and TRBJ2-2; 8 nucleotides match TRBD1. The CDR3 length is 14 residues. The V gene end was trimmed by 4 bases and the J gene end by 5 bases; junction bases not matched to a gene: 3. In germline, CDR1 is MNHEY, CDR2 SMNVEV (reference sequence). The CDR3 DNA reads as TGTGCCAGCAGTTCCCGGACAGGGACCGGGGAGCTGTTTTTT. Translating it yields CASSSRTGTGELFF.

The chain links TRBV3-1 (or the pseudogene TRBV3-2) to TRBJ2-1; 8 bases line up with TRBD2. The CDR3 has 16 amino acids. Germline CDR1 reads LGHDT; CDR2 reads YNNKEL (reference sequence). The junction had 10 bases not matched to a gene; V was cut back by 4 bases and J by 5 bases. CDR3 DNA sequence: TGTGCCAGCAGCCCCATCGGTAGCGGGAAAAACAATGAGCAGTTCTTC. Its protein product is CASSPIGSGKNNEQFF.